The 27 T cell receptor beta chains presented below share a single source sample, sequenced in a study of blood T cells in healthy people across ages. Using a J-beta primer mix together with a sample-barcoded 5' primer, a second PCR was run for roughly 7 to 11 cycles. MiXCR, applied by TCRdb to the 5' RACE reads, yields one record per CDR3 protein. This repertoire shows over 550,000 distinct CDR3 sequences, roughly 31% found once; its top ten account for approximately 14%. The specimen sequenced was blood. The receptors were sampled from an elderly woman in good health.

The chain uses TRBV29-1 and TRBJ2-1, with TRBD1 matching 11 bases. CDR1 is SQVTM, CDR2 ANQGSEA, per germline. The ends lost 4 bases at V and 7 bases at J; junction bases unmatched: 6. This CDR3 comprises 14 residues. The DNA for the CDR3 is TGCAGCGTTGTGAGGACAGGGGGCCTGAATGAGCAGTTCTTC. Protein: CSVVRTGGLNEQFF.

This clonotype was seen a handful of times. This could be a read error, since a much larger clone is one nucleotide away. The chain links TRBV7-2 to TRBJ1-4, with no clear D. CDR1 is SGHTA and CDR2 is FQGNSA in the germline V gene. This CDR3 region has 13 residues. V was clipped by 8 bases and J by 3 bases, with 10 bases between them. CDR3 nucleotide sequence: TGTACCAGCTCGGGCAGCTCTAATGAAAAACTGTTTTTT. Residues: CTSSGSSNEKLFF.

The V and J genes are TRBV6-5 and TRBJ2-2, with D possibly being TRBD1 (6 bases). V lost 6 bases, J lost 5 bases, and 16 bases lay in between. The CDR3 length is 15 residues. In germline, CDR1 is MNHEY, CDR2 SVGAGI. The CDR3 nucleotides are TGTGCCAGCAGATATAGCAACAGGGTAACCGGGGAGCTGTTTTTT. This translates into CASRYSNRVTGELFF.

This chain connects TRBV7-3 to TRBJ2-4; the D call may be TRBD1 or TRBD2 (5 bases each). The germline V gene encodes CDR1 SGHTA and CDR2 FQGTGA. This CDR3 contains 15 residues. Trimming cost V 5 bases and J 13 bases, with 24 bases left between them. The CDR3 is CASSPVGTAPHKQYF. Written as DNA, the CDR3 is TGTGCCAGCAGCCCCGTGGGGACGGCTCCCCACAAGCAGTACTTC.

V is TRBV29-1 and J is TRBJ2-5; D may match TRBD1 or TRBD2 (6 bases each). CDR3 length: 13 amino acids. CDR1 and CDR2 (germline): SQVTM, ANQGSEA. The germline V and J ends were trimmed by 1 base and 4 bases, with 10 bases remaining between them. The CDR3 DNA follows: TGCAGCGTTGAAGGGGGGGCAGTAGAGACCCAGTACTTC. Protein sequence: CSVEGGAVETQYF.

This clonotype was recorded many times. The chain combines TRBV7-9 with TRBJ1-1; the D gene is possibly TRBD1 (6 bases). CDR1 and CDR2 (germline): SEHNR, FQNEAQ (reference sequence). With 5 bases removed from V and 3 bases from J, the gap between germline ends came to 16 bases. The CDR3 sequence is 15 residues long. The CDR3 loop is CASSPWGGQDTEAFF. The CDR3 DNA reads TGTGCCAGCAGCCCCTGGGGGGGGCAGGACACTGAAGCTTTCTTT.

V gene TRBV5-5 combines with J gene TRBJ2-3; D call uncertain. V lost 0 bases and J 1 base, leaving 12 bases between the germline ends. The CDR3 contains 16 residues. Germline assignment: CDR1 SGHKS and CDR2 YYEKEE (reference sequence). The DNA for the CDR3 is TGTGCCAGCAGCTTGGCCGACTTCGCGGGCACAGATACGCAGTATTTT. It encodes CASSLADFAGTDTQYF.

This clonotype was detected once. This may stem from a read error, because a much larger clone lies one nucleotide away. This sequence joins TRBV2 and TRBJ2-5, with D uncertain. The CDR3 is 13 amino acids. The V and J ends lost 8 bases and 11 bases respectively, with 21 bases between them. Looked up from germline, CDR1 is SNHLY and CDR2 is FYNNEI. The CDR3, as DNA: TGTGCCAGCGGGATCTTGTCCTACAATGAGCAGTACTTC. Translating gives CASGILSYNEQYF.

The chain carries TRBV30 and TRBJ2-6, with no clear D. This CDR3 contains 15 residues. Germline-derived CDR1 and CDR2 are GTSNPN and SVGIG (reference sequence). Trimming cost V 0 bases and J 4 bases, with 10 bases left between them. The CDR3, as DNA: TGTGCCTGGAGTGTCAGGAACGCAGGGGCCAACGTCCTGACTTTC. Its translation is CAWSVRNAGANVLTF.

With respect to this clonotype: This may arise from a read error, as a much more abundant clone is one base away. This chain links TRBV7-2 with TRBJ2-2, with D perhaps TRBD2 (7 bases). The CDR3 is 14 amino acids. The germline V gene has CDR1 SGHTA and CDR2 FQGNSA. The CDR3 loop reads CLTRGGGSTRELFF. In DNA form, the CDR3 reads TGTCTCACAAGGGGGGGGGGCAGCACCAGGGAGCTGTTTTTT.

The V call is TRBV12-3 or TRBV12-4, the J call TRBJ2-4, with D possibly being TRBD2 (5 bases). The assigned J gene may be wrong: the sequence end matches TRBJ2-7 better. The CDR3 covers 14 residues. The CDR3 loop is CASSPLRTGDEQYF. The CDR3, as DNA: TGTGCCAGCAGTCCCCTACGGACCGGGGACGAGCAGTACTTC.

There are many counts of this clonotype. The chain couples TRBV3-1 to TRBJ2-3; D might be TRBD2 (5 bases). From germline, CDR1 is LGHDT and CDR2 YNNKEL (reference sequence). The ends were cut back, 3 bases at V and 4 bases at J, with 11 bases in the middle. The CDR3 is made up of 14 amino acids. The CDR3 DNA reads TGTGCCAGCAGCCATCGGGGTAGTTCAGATACGCAGTATTTT. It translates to CASSHRGSSDTQYF.

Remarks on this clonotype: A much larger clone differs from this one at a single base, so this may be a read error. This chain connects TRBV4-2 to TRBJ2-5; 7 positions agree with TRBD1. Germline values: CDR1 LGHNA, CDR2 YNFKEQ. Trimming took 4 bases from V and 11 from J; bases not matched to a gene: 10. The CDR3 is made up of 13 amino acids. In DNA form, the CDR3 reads TGTGCCAGCAGCCCCGGGACAGCCAATGAGCAGTACTTC. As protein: CASSPGTANEQYF.

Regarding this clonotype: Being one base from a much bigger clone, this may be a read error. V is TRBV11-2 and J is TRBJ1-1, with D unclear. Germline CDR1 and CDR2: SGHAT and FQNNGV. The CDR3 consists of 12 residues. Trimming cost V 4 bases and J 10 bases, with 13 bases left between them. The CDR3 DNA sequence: TGTGCCAGCAGCTCATCGGGAGAGGGAGCTTTCTTT. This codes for CASSSSGEGAFF.

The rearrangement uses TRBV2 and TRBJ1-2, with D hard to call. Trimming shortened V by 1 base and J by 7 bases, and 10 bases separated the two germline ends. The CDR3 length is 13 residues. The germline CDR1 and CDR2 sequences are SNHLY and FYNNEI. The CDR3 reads CASSEVSRGGYTF. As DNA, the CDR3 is TGTGCCAGCAGTGAAGTCTCCCGTGGTGGCTACACCTTC.

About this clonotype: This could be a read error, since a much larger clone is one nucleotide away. The CDR3 is CSAAQGSNEQYF. The CDR3 bases are TGCAGTGCCGCGCAGGGTTCGAATGAGCAGTACTTC. This chain connects TRBV20-1 to TRBJ2-4; D is possibly TRBD1 (5 bases). Trimming took 6 bases from V and 13 from J, leaving 19 bases between them. The CDR3 has 12 residues. Germline assignment: CDR1 DFQATT and CDR2 SNEGSKA (reference sequence).

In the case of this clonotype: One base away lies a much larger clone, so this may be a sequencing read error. The CDR3 bases are TGCAGTGCTACTCAGACAGGCTGCTCTAACTATGGCTACACCTTC. Amino acids: CSATQTGCSNYGYTF. V and J are TRBV20-1 and TRBJ1-2, with a possible D match to TRBD1 (6 bases). This CDR3 contains 15 residues. Germline assignment: CDR1 DFQATT and CDR2 SNEGSKA (reference sequence). V was cut by 4 bases and J by 0 bases, with 15 bases left in between.

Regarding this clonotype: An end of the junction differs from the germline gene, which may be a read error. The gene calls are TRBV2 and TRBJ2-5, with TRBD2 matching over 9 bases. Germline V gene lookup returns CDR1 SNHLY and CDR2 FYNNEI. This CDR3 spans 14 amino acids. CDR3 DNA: TGTGCCGGCAGCGAGCTAGCGGGACAAGAGACCCAGTACTTC. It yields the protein CAGSELAGQETQYF.

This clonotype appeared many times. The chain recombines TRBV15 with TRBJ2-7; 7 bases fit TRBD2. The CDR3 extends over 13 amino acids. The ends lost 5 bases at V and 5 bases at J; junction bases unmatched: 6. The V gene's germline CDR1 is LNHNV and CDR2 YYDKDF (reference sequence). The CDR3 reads CATSPPSGDEQYF. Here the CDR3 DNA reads TGTGCCACCAGCCCGCCAAGCGGGGACGAGCAGTACTTC.

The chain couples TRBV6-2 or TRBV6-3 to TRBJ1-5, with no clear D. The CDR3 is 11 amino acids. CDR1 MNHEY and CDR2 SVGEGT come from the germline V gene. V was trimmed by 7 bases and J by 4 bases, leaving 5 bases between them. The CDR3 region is CASTPNQPQHF. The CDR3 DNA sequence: TGTGCCAGCACCCCTAATCAGCCCCAGCATTTT.

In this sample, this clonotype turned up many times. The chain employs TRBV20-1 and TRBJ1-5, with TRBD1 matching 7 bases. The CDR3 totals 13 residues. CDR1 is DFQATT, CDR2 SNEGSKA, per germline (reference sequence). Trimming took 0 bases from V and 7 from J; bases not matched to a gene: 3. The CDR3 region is CSARDPGGQPQHF. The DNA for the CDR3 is TGCAGTGCTAGAGACCCAGGGGGACAGCCCCAGCATTTT.

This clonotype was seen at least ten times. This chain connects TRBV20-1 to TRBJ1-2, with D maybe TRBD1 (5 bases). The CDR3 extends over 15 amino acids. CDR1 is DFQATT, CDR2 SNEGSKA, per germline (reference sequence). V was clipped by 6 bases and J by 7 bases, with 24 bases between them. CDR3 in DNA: TGCAGTGCCCCGTTGTGGGGCGCGTTAAGAACTGGCTACACCTTC. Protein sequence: CSAPLWGALRTGYTF.

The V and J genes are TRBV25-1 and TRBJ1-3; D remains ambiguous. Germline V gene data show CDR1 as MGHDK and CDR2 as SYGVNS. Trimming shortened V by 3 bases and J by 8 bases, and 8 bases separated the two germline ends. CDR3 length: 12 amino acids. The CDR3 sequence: CASSDTGDTIYF. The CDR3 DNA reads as TGTGCCAGCAGTGATACCGGGGACACCATATATTTT.

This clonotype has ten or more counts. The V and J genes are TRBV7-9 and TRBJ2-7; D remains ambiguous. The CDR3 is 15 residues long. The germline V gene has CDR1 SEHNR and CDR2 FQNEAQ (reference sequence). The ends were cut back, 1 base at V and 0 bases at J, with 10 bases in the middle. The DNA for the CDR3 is TGTGCCAGCAGCTTAGGGTCCGGGTTCTCCTACGAGCAGTACTTC. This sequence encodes CASSLGSGFSYEQYF.

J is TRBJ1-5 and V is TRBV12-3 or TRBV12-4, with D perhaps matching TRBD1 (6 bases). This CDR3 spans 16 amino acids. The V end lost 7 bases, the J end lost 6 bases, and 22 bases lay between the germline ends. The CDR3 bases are TGTGCCAGCACTCCTGGGGGGAGGGGGATCGGTCAGCCCCAGCATTTT. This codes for CASTPGGRGIGQPQHF.

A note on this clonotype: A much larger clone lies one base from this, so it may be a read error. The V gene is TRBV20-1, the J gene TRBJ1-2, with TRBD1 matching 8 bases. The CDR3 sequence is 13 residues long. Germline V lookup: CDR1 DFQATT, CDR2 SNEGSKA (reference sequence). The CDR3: CSARDQGAVGCTF. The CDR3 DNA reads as TGCAGTGCTAGAGATCAGGGGGCGGTTGGCTGCACCTTC.

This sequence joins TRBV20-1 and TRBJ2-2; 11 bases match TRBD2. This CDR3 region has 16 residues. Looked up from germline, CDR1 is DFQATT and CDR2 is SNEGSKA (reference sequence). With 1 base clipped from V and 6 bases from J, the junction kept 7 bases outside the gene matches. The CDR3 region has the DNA TGCAGTGCTAGAGCGTATGGTAGCGGGGGGGCCGGGGAGCTGTTTTTT. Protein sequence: CSARAYGSGGAGELFF.